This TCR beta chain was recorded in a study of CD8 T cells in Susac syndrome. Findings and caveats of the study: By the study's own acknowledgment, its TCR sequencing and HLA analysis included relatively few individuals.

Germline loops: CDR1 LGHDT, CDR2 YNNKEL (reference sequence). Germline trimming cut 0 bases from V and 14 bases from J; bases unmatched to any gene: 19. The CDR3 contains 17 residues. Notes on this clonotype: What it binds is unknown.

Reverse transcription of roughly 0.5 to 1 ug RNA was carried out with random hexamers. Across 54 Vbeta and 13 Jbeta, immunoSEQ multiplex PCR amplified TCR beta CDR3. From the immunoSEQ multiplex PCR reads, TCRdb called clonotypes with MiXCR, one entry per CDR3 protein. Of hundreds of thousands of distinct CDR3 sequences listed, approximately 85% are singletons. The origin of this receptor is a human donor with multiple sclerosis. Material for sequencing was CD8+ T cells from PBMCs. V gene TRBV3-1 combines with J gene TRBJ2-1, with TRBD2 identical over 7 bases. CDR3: CASSQDIKSLAAGEKFF. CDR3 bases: TGTGCCAGCAGCCAAGACATTAAGTCCCTAGCGGCCGGCGAGAAGTTCTTC.